This T cell receptor beta chain was captured in a study of prognosis after radiotherapy for stage I lung cancer. General study results and limits: Shannon entropy after stereotactic body radiation therapy was lower in patients who developed distant metastases. It was not determined whether the expanded TCR clones were tumor-specific.

Template was genomic DNA; TCR beta CDR3 amplified in two multiplex PCR rounds. Round one of PCR was performed, and it used primers specific to each TRBV and TRBJ gene. From the multiplex PCR reads, TCRdb called clonotypes with MiXCR, one entry per CDR3 protein. The sample consists of roughly 11,000 distinct CDR3 sequences, 45% to 65% of them appearing once. Comments on this clonotype: What it binds is not known. Mismatch with germline at one junction end may stem from a read error.

CDR3 length equals 16 residues. Germline assignment: CDR1 SGHTA and CDR2 FQGNSA. The sequencing used PBMCs, collected before or after stereotactic body radiation therapy (not recorded which). This chain links TRBV7-2 with TRBJ1-1; no reliable D call. The TCR comes from a donor aged 50 or older with non-small cell lung cancer. CDR3 protein: CASSLACRLCNTEAFF. Written as DNA, the CDR3 is TGTGCCAGCAGCCTAGCATGCCGTCTCTGTAACACTGAAGCTTTCTTT.